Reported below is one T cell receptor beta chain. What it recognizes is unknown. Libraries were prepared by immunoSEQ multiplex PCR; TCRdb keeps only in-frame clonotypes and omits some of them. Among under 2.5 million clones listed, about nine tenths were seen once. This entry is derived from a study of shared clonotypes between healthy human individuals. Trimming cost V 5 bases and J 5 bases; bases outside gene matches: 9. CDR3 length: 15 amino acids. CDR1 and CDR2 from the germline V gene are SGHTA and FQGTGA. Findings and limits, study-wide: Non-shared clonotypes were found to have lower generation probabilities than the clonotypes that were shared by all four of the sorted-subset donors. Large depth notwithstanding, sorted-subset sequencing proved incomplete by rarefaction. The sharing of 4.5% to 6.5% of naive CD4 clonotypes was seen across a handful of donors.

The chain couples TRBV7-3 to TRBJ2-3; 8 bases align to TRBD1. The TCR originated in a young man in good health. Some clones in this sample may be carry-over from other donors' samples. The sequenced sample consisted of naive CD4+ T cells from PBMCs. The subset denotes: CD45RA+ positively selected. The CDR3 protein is CASSPEVTGVDTQYF. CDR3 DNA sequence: TGTGCCAGCAGCCCCGAGGTGACAGGGGTAGATACGCAGTATTTT.